These 26 T cell receptor beta chains were all obtained from the same sample, sequenced in a study of OX40 agonist ivuxolimab in advanced cancers. Here immunoSEQ multiplex PCR was the method, and the copy in TCRdb shows in-frame clones only, minus some. Of approximately 100,000 clones in the sample, approximately 85% are singletons; the top ten hold about 4.1%. Sequenced material: CD4+ or CD8+ T cells sorted from blood, taken in a trial of the OX40 agonist ivuxolimab. The receptors come from an adult with an advanced solid tumor such as melanoma, head and neck, liver or kidney cancer.

This CDR3 reads CASSLDGANYGYTF. Here the CDR3 DNA reads TGTGCCAGCAGCTTAGACGGGGCCAACTATGGCTACACCTTC. The chain employs TRBV11-3 and TRBJ1-2; perhaps TRBD1 as D (5 bases). The CDR3 is 14 amino acids. Per the germline V gene, CDR1 is SGHNT and CDR2 is YENEEA. Trimming took 0 bases from V and 2 from J, leaving 7 bases between them.

The chain employs TRBV6-5 and TRBJ1-1; D gene ambiguous. Between the trimmed V and J ends, which lost 0 bases and 1 base, there was a span of 9 bases. The germline V gene encodes CDR1 MNHEY and CDR2 SVGAGI. This CDR3 spans 15 amino acids. The CDR3 protein is CASSYSDSWNTEAFF. The DNA of the CDR3 is TGTGCCAGCAGTTACTCGGATTCCTGGAACACTGAAGCTTTCTTT.

This rearrangement joins TRBV4-1 to TRBJ1-5, with 11 bases aligning to TRBD1. CDR3 length equals 15 residues. The V and J ends lost 0 bases and 6 bases, in that order; junction bases with no gene match: 1. Germline lookup yields CDR1 MGHRA and CDR2 YSYEKL. In DNA form, the CDR3 reads TGCGCCAGCAGCCAAGATGGACAGGGGGCTCAGCCCCAGCATTTT. Amino acids: CASSQDGQGAQPQHF.

V is TRBV7-2 and J is TRBJ1-6, with 8 bases identical to TRBD1. V shed 2 bases, J shed 10 bases, and the junction held 7 bases outside the gene matches. This CDR3 contains 15 residues. In germline, CDR1 is SGHTA, CDR2 FQGNSA. CDR3 DNA: TGTGCCAGCAGCTTACTTCAGGGGGCTCTCTCACCCCTCCACTTT. It translates to CASSLLQGALSPLHF.

V and J are TRBV6-1 and TRBJ2-5, with D tentatively TRBD1 or TRBD2 (5 bases each). The J call is uncertain, as TRBJ2-7 better fits the DNA end. CDR3 size: 12 residues. Germline loops: CDR1 MNHNS, CDR2 SASEGT. DNA of the CDR3: TGTGCCAGCAGTGCCATGGGGGACGAGCAGTACTTC. Its translation: CASSAMGDEQYF.

V is TRBV11-1 and J is TRBJ2-3; D may be TRBD1 (5 bases). CDR3 size: 14 residues. Germline assignment: CDR1 SGHAT and CDR2 FQDESV (reference sequence). The V end was cut by 3 bases, the J end by 4 bases, with 11 bases between. The CDR3 here is CASSLDILADTQYF. CDR3 nucleotide sequence: TGTGCCAGCAGCTTGGACATATTGGCAGATACGCAGTATTTT.

The chain employs TRBV7-3 and TRBJ2-3; TRBD2 agrees at 11 bases. Germline V gene lookup returns CDR1 SGHTA and CDR2 FQGTGA. The V and J ends lost 5 bases and 1 base, in that order; junction bases with no gene match: 5. The CDR3 runs 16 residues. For the CDR3, the DNA is TGTGCCAGCAGCCTAAGTAGCGGGAGGGGCACAGATACGCAGTATTTT. Protein: CASSLSSGRGTDTQYF.

This sequence joins TRBV5-1 and TRBJ2-3; 8 nucleotides match TRBD1. From germline, CDR1 is SGHRS and CDR2 YFSETQ. This CDR3 is built from 18 residues. The V gene end was trimmed by 0 bases and the J gene end by 0 bases; junction bases not matched to a gene: 9. The CDR3 DNA sequence: TGCGCCAGCAGCTTGGCCCCGACAGGGGCCAGTAGCACAGATACGCAGTATTTT. Its translation is CASSLAPTGASSTDTQYF.

Details on this clone: One junction end does not reproduce the germline sequence, and a read error may be involved. This chain uses TRBV7-7 with TRBJ2-5, with no clear D. The CDR3 loop spans 13 amino acids. Germline CDR1 reads SSHAT; CDR2 reads FNYEAQ (reference sequence). CDR3 amino acids: CASSKRIGETQYF. The CDR3 region has the DNA TGTGCTAGCAGCAAACGAATAGGGGAGACCCAGTACTTC.

By share, this clone ranks as medium-sized. The V and J genes are TRBV19 and TRBJ1-5; 9 nucleotides agree with TRBD1. This CDR3 region has 15 residues. Per the germline V gene, CDR1 is LNHDA and CDR2 is SQIVND (reference sequence). The ends lost 9 bases at V and 2 bases at J; junction bases unmatched: 8. The CDR3 nucleotides read TGTGCCAGCGGGGGGGGACAGGGCGGCAATCAGCCCCAGCATTTT. It specifies CASGGGQGGNQPQHF.

The chain joins TRBV6-1 to TRBJ2-3; D gene ambiguous. The CDR3 totals 15 residues. Per the germline V gene, CDR1 is MNHNS and CDR2 is SASEGT. Deletions cut 5 bases from V and 2 bases from J, with 14 bases between. The CDR3 is CASSLRRHSTDTQYF. In DNA, the CDR3 is TGTGCCAGCAGTCTCCGACGGCACTCCACAGATACGCAGTATTTT.

This chain's CDR3 is CASVTGMATEAFF. The DNA for the CDR3 is TGTGCCAGCGTGACAGGGATGGCGACTGAAGCTTTCTTT. This chain joins TRBV7-2 and TRBJ1-1, with 7 positions matching TRBD1. The CDR3 is made up of 13 amino acids. The germline gives CDR1 SGHTA, CDR2 FQGNSA. After removal of 8 bases from V and 5 bases from J, the junction contained 8 bases not matched to a gene. The full variable domain, completed using reference TRBV7-2 and TRBJ1-1, is GAGVSQSPSNKVTEKGKDVELRCDPISGHTALYWYRQSLGQGLEFLIYFQGNSAPDKSGLPSDRFSAERTGGSVSTLTIQRTQQEDSAVYLCASVTGMATEAFFGQGTRLTVV.

This chain joins TRBV14 and TRBJ2-1; D might be TRBD2 (5 bases). Trimming pared 2 bases from V and 13 bases from J, leaving 15 bases between. The germline gives CDR1 SGHDN, CDR2 FVKESK. The CDR3 contains 13 residues. The CDR3 region is CASSQYQDGLQFF. The CDR3 DNA reads as TGTGCCAGCAGCCAATACCAGGACGGACTTCAGTTCTTC.

This clone was observed a handful of times. The chain uses TRBV4-1 and TRBJ2-7, with 8 bases that match TRBD2. CDR1 and CDR2 from the germline V gene are MGHRA and YSYEKL. The CDR3 loop spans 16 amino acids. The junction had 8 bases not matched to a gene; V was cut back by 0 bases and J by 4 bases. The CDR3 nucleotides are TGCGCCAGCAGCCAAGACCCGGGAGGGAGCGGATACGAGCAGTACTTC. Amino acids: CASSQDPGGSGYEQYF.

The V gene is TRBV19, the J gene TRBJ2-3; TRBD2 matches at 11 bases. The germline CDR1 and CDR2 sequences are LNHDA and SQIVND (reference sequence). J gave up 0 bases and V 4 bases, and 6 bases lay outside the gene matches. The CDR3 runs 17 residues. CDR3 DNA sequence: TGTGCCAGTAGTAGTCTAGCGGGAGGAACTAGCACAGATACGCAGTATTTT. This sequence encodes CASSSLAGGTSTDTQYF.

This sequence joins TRBV6-1 and TRBJ1-2; 9 nucleotides align to TRBD1. The CDR3 is 17 residues long. The trim removed 4 bases at V and 6 bases at J, leaving 15 bases unmatched. Looked up from germline, CDR1 is MNHNS and CDR2 is SASEGT. CDR3 in DNA: TGTGCCAGCAGTGCAAGCCCCAAAACAGGGGGCGCCAATGGCTACACCTTC. Residues: CASSASPKTGGANGYTF.

The gene calls are TRBV7-9 and TRBJ1-5, with D hard to call. Germline CDR1 is SEHNR and CDR2 is FQNEAQ (reference sequence). V lost 5 bases and J lost 4, with 18 bases in between. The CDR3 runs 16 residues. CDR3 residues: CASSQDRDTANQPQHF. The CDR3 coding sequence is TGTGCCAGCAGCCAAGATCGCGACACAGCAAATCAGCCCCAGCATTTT.

J is TRBJ1-3 and V is TRBV5-1, with 7 nucleotides matching TRBD1. The V segment lost 5 bases and the J segment 0 bases; nucleotides outside the gene matches: 8. The CDR3 length is 16 residues. Germline assignment: CDR1 SGHRS and CDR2 YFSETQ. CDR3 sequence reads: CASSLGGPSSGNTIYF. The CDR3 coding sequence is TGCGCCAGCAGTCTAGGGGGCCCAAGCTCTGGAAACACCATATATTTT.

The V gene is TRBV4-1, the J gene TRBJ1-4, with D possibly being TRBD1 (6 bases). In germline, CDR1 is MGHRA, CDR2 YSYEKL. The length of the CDR3 is 16 residues. The V and J ends lost 0 bases and 3 bases respectively, with 11 bases between them. The CDR3 region has the DNA TGCGCCAGCAGCCAAGATAGGGGGGTCGCTAATGAAAAACTGTTTTTT. This codes for CASSQDRGVANEKLFF.

The chain has TRBV7-2 and TRBJ2-6, with a weak D call TRBD2 (5 bases). Trimming cost V 5 bases and J 5 bases, with 19 bases left between them. This CDR3 is built from 17 residues. The germline gives CDR1 SGHTA, CDR2 FQGNSA. For the CDR3, the DNA is TGTGCCAGCAGCCCAACGGACTTACGTCTGAGGGCCAACGTCCTGACTTTC. Translated: CASSPTDLRLRANVLTF. Looking up the rest from reference TRBV7-2 and TRBJ2-6 gives the full variable domain: GAGVSQSPSNKVTEKGKDVELRCDPISGHTALYWYRQSLGQGLEFLIYFQGNSAPDKSGLPSDRFSAERTGGSVSTLTIQRTQQEDSAVYLCASSPTDLRLRANVLTFGAGSRLTVL.

The CDR3 reads CAWSLAGGAYEQYF. CDR3 sequence (DNA): TGTGCCTGGAGCCTAGCGGGAGGCGCCTACGAGCAGTACTTC. The V and J genes are TRBV30 and TRBJ2-7, with 11 bases aligning to TRBD2. Germline CDR1 GTSNPN, CDR2 SVGIG (reference sequence). There are 14 residues in the CDR3. J was trimmed by 2 bases and V by 3 bases; bases with no gene match: 3.

The chain joins TRBV9 to TRBJ2-7; TRBD2 might be the D (6 bases). The V and J ends lost 1 base and 5 bases respectively, with 16 bases between them. The CDR3 extends over 15 amino acids. Germline CDR1 reads SGDLS; CDR2 reads YYNGEE. CDR3 protein: CASSVRGSGRDEQYF. The DNA for the CDR3 is TGTGCCAGCAGCGTACGGGGAAGCGGGCGGGACGAGCAGTACTTC.

The rearrangement joins TRBV11-3 to TRBJ2-3; tentatively, D is TRBD2 (6 bases). Germline V gene data show CDR1 as SGHNT and CDR2 as YENEEA. This CDR3 is built from 12 residues. Trimming took 6 bases from V and 11 from J, leaving 15 bases between them. The CDR3 region has the DNA TGTGCCAGCAGTCCGAATAGCGGAGGGCAGTATTTT. Amino acid sequence: CASSPNSGGQYF.

The chain carries TRBV4-1 and TRBJ2-7; D is uncertain. CDR3 length equals 14 residues. Germline CDR1 and CDR2: MGHRA and YSYEKL. V was cut by 0 bases and J by 0 bases, with 6 bases left in between. CDR3 residues: CASSQDRNSYEQYF. Here the CDR3 DNA reads TGCGCCAGCAGCCAAGACAGGAACTCCTACGAGCAGTACTTC.

The CDR3 DNA follows: TGTGCCAGCAGTTCCATACCCCCTGGAGGATTTAACAATCAGCCCCAGCATTTT. It codes for CASSSIPPGGFNNQPQHF. The chain recombines TRBV27 with TRBJ1-5, with D unresolved. V was trimmed by 4 bases and J by 3 bases, leaving 22 bases between them. The germline V gene encodes CDR1 MNHEY and CDR2 SMNVEV (reference sequence). CDR3 length: 18 residues.

A remark on this clone: One junction end does not reproduce the germline sequence, and a read error may be involved. CDR3 region: CSARDPTKQHF. DNA for the CDR3: TGCAGTGCTAGAGATCCCACTAAACAGCACTTC. The chain links TRBV20-1 to TRBJ2-5, with D hard to call. Germline V gives CDR1 DFQATT, CDR2 SNEGSKA (reference sequence). This CDR3 region has 11 residues.